The clone carrying this T cell receptor beta chain appeared once. What it binds is not known. Trimming pared 6 bases from V and 7 bases from J, leaving 22 bases between. From germline, CDR1 is LNHNV and CDR2 YYDKDF (reference sequence). The CDR3 totals 16 residues. Using immunoSEQ multiplex PCR, the repertoire was profiled, and TCRdb retains in-frame clones only, with some absent. The sample gives 630,000 or so clones, roughly 98% of which show up once; 0.3% is in the top ten. These data originate in a study of shared clonotypes between healthy human individuals. Naive CD8 cells lacked CD45RO and underwent positive selection for CCR7, leaving out terminally differentiated effector memory CD45RA+ cells. Whole-study results and caveats: Only blood underwent sampling, and tissue repertoires likely differ.

The chain combines TRBV15 with TRBJ2-1; D tentatively reads TRBD1 or TRBD2 (6 bases each). This TCR was recovered from a man aged 25-45 years in good health. Source material: naive CD8+ T cells sorted from blood. CDR3 coding DNA: TGTGCCACCAGTGACACACAGGGTAACGCGGGGAATGAGCAGTTCTTC. Amino acids: CATSDTQGNAGNEQFF.